This T cell receptor (beta chain) stems from a study of T cells in Graves' hyperthyroidism and ophthalmopathy. Patients were aged 18 to 65, had disease duration under 2 months, and had newly diagnosed hyperthyroidism. The study left out patients who had uncontrolled infection, other autoimmune disease, pregnancy or lactation. Diagnoses were made from clinical symptoms, serum measures (thyroxine and TRAb), thyroid ultrasound and orbital computed tomography. This clonotype has a count of ten or more. What it binds is not known. V lost 2 bases, J lost 4 bases, and 9 bases lay in between. The CDR3 contains 13 residues. Amplified TCR beta CDR3 regions came from RNA transcripts. With the HTBI primer set, the TCR CDR3 went through a first round of RT-PCR. One entry per CDR3 protein, called by TCRdb with MiXCR from the multiplex PCR reads. This table has around 240,000 distinct CDR3 sequences, just over 14% appearing once.

Findings of the study overall: Stable hyperthyroidism was separated from ophthalmopathy by a model based on 13 V-J features.

This clonotype was obtained from a woman aged 40 to 50 with Graves' hyperthyroidism that later progressed to Graves' ophthalmopathy. Specimen: blood. This chain uses TRBV12-3 or TRBV12-4 with TRBJ2-7; a possible D gene is TRBD2 (5 bases). In nucleotides, the CDR3 is TGTGCCAGCAGTTTAATGGGGAGTTACGAGCAGTACTTC. It specifies CASSLMGSYEQYF.